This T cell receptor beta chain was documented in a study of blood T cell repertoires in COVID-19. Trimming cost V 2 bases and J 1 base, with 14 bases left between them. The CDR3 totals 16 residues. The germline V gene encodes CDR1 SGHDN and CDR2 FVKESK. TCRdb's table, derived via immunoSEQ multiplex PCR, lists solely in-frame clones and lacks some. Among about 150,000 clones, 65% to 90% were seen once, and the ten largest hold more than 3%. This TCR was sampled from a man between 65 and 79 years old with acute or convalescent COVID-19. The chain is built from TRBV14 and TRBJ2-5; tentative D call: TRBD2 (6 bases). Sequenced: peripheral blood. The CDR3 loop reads CASSQISAGIQETQYF. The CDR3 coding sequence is TGTGCCAGCAGCCAAATATCGGCGGGGATCCAAGAGACCCAGTACTTC.